Listed below are T cell receptor beta chains from one sample, sequenced in a study of cytomegalovirus exposure and HLA in healthy donors. Using immunoSEQ multiplex PCR, the repertoire was profiled, and TCRdb retains in-frame clones only, with some absent. The repertoire holds approximately 79,000 clones, with 60% to 80% as singletons. What was sequenced was PBMCs. The receptors derive from a boy aged 10-17 years in good health and CMV-seronegative. CDR3s include the opening cysteine and the closing phenylalanine or tryptophan. Fields, in order: J gene, V gene, CDR3 protein.

TRBJ2-5	TRBV7-6	CASSELQETQYF
TRBJ2-1	TRBV7-3	CASSLTITPAGNNEQFF
TRBJ1-3	TRBV6-1	CASSASAGTSGNTIYF
TRBJ2-5	TRBV28	CASSNRDSPRKTQYF
TRBJ2-5	TRBV11-2	CASSLDRLADEYF
TRBJ2-3	TRBV6-4	CASSDSKEQGGTDTQYF
TRBJ1-1	TRBV28	CASSFRGRGKAFF
TRBJ1-5	TRBV28	CASSLGGYHQHF
TRBJ2-3	TRBV9	CASRGQGKDTQYF
TRBJ2-1	TRBV7-2	CASSPLAGVSYNEQFF
TRBJ1-3	TRBV19	CASSSFPSGNTIYF
TRBJ1-2	TRBV30	CAWSVSGDLHYTF
TRBJ2-5	TRBV7-3	CASSPGHEETQYF
TRBJ2-7	TRBV4-3	CASSQDSPERVGSYEQYF
TRBJ2-7	TRBV19	CASSIGGSSYEQYF
TRBJ1-1	TRBV7-3	CASSPTVNTEAFF
TRBJ2-6	TRBV6-1	CASSDGSSGANVLTF
TRBJ1-1	TRBV6-5	CASSYRRGVEAFF
TRBJ2-7	TRBV5-6	CASSLGLYEQYF
TRBJ2-1	TRBV5-6	CASSLGSSESYNEQFF
TRBJ1-2	TRBV5-1	CASSLDTYVGYTF
TRBJ1-5	TRBV7-2	CASSGTGGKNQPQHF
TRBJ1-2	TRBV4-3	CASSQEYTGGVGYTF
TRBJ2-3	TRBV7-6	CASSPGQGRDTQYF